The 19 T cell receptor beta chains in this list originate from one sample, sequenced in a study of Ad26.COV2.S vaccination and SARS-CoV-2 variants. Treatment noted: 19 received Ad26.COV2.S at low or high dose, single or two shots; several received placebo; per-sample allocation not given. Sampling happened 63 days after the first vaccine or placebo injection. The assay was immunoSEQ multiplex PCR, and TCRdb's table has in-frame clones only and misses some. The sample comprises hundreds of thousands of clones, around 89% of which are singletons, and approximately 1.5% rests with the top ten. Specimen: peripheral blood, collected in a trial of Ad26.COV2.S vaccine versus placebo. These receptors were taken from a person between 18 and 65 years old who received the Ad26.COV2.S COVID-19 vaccine or a placebo.

This chain joins TRBV14 and TRBJ2-1; 8 bases align to TRBD2. Germline-derived CDR1 and CDR2 are SGHDN and FVKESK. The CDR3 is made up of 16 amino acids. V gave up 1 base and J gave up 3 bases; unmatched junction bases: 5. The DNA for the CDR3 is TGTGCCAGCAGCCAAGGGGGCGGGAGGAACTACAATGAGCAGTTCTTC. Residues: CASSQGGGRNYNEQFF.

V gene TRBV4-2 combines with J gene TRBJ1-2; 12 positions agree with TRBD1. V gave up 1 base and J gave up 8 bases; unmatched junction bases: 11. The CDR3 is 17 amino acids. Per germline, CDR1 LGHNA and CDR2 YNFKEQ. The CDR3 DNA follows: TGTGCCAGCAGCCAAGGACTTCCGGGACAGGGGGCAGGAGGCTACACCTTC. Translated, it gives CASSQGLPGQGAGGYTF.

The chain has TRBV29-1 and TRBJ2-7; 7 bases line up with TRBD1. The CDR3 is 13 residues long. With V trimmed by 2 bases and J by 6 bases, 7 bases remained unmatched. Per the germline V gene, CDR1 is SQVTM and CDR2 is ANQGSEA. This CDR3 reads CSVEIRQGGEQYF. In DNA, the CDR3 is TGCAGCGTTGAAATACGACAGGGTGGCGAGCAGTACTTC.

The rearrangement links TRBV19 to TRBJ2-2, with 7 nucleotides matching TRBD1. The CDR3 is 15 residues long. CDR1 and CDR2 from the germline V gene are LNHDA and SQIVND (reference sequence). V was pared by 5 bases and J by 4 bases, with 7 bases of the junction left unmatched. CDR3 nucleotide sequence: TGTGCCAGTAGTCCGTCGACAGGGCGCACCGGGGAGCTGTTTTTT. As protein: CASSPSTGRTGELFF.

CDR3 DNA: TGTGCCAGTACTTCACAGGGTAGAAACACCGGGGAGCTGTTTTTT. Encoded protein: CASTSQGRNTGELFF. This sequence joins TRBV19 and TRBJ2-2; TRBD1 is a possible D gene (6 bases). Per the germline V gene, CDR1 is LNHDA and CDR2 is SQIVND (reference sequence). V lost 7 bases and J lost 2, with 14 bases in between. CDR3 length: 15 amino acids. The full variable domain, rest sourced from reference TRBV19 and TRBJ2-2, is DGGITQSPKYLFRKEGQNVTLSCEQNLNHDAMYWYRQDPGQGLRLIYYSQIVNDFQKGDIAEGYSVSREKKESFPLTVTSAQKNPTAFYLCASTSQGRNTGELFFGEGSRLTVL.

This chain joins TRBV5-1 and TRBJ2-7, with 8 bases matching TRBD1. V lost 0 bases to trimming and J lost 3 bases; unmatched junction nucleotides: 2. CDR3 length equals 14 residues. Germline lookup yields CDR1 SGHRS and CDR2 YFSETQ. The CDR3 DNA follows: TGCGCCAGCAGCTTGGAGGGGACAGGCTACGAGCAGTACTTC. Amino acid sequence: CASSLEGTGYEQYF.

With respect to this clone: Other nucleotide sequences in the sample specify the same CDR3. J is TRBJ2-3 and V is TRBV3-1 (or the pseudogene TRBV3-2), with D unclear. Trimming removed 0 bases at V and 3 bases at J, with 4 bases between. CDR3 length: 13 amino acids. Germline values: CDR1 LGHDT, CDR2 YNNKEL (reference sequence). In DNA, the CDR3 is TGTGCCAGCAGCCAAGACTTGACAGATACGCAGTATTTT. Encoded protein: CASSQDLTDTQYF.

Of note for this clone: The same CDR3 is also encoded by other DNA sequences in this sample. This chain joins TRBV3-1 (or the pseudogene TRBV3-2) and TRBJ1-2, with D tentatively TRBD1 (5 bases). Germline CDR1 and CDR2: LGHDT and YNNKEL (reference sequence). The CDR3 spans 13 residues. Trimming cost V 0 bases and J 8 bases, with 10 bases left between them. The CDR3 region has the DNA TGTGCCAGCAGCCAAGAAGGGGCAAGAGGCTACACCTTC. This encodes CASSQEGARGYTF.

V usage is TRBV18 and J usage is TRBJ2-1, with D unclear. V was trimmed by 3 bases and J by 4 bases, leaving 10 bases between them. Germline V CDR1 and CDR2: KGHSH, LQKENI. The CDR3 covers 14 residues. CDR3 residues: CASSPRPPYNEQFF. As DNA, the CDR3 is TGTGCCAGCTCACCGCGGCCTCCTTACAATGAGCAGTTCTTC.

The rearrangement links TRBV10-3 to TRBJ2-3; maybe TRBD1 (5 bases). V lost 4 bases, J lost 2 bases, and 10 bases lay in between. Germline assignment: CDR1 ENHRY and CDR2 SYGVKD. The CDR3 totals 14 residues. In nucleotides, the CDR3 is TGTGCCATCAGTGGGTCAGGGTCCACAGATACGCAGTATTTT. It translates to CAISGSGSTDTQYF.

The chain joins TRBV15 to TRBJ2-7; D may correspond to TRBD1 or TRBD2 (5 bases each). CDR1 and CDR2 from the germline V gene are LNHNV and YYDKDF (reference sequence). The CDR3 spans 12 residues. The V end lost 5 bases, the J end lost 3 bases, and 8 bases lay between the germline ends. The CDR3 coding sequence is TGTGCCACCAGCCCAGGGAGCTACGAGCAGTACTTC. It specifies CATSPGSYEQYF. Drawing the rest from reference TRBV15 and TRBJ2-7, the complete variable domain is DAMVIQNPRYQVTQFGKPVTLSCSQTLNHNVMYWYQQKSSQAPKLLFHYYDKDFNNEADTPDNFQSRRPNTSFCFLDIRSPGLGDTAMYLCATSPGSYEQYFGPGTRLTVT.

This chain links TRBV19 with TRBJ2-3, with 11 bases aligning to TRBD2. The CDR3 sequence is 13 residues long. Unmatched junction bases numbered 5, after V lost 8 bases and J lost 7 bases. Germline lookup yields CDR1 LNHDA and CDR2 SQIVND (reference sequence). The CDR3 coding sequence is TGTGCCAGTCGTAGCGGGGGGGCTAATACGCAGTATTTT. This encodes CASRSGGANTQYF.

This clone is a singleton in its sample. V and J are TRBV3-1 (or the pseudogene TRBV3-2) and TRBJ2-1, with 13 bases aligning to TRBD2. J gave up 8 bases and V 4 bases, and 5 bases lay outside the gene matches. Germline CDR1 reads LGHDT; CDR2 reads YNNKEL (reference sequence). The CDR3 totals 15 residues. Here the CDR3 reads CASSRGTSGVYEQFF. In nucleotides, the CDR3 is TGTGCCAGCAGCCGAGGGACTAGCGGGGTCTATGAGCAGTTCTTC.

The DNA of the CDR3 is TGCGCCAGCAGTGAGTCGGTAGCACAGGGTAGAGGTGAGCAGTTCTTC. The encoded protein is CASSESVAQGRGEQFF. This chain joins TRBV10-1 and TRBJ2-1, with a possible D match to TRBD1 (6 bases). The CDR3 length is 16 residues. Deletions cut 0 bases from V and 9 bases from J, with 18 bases between. The germline CDR1 and CDR2 sequences are WNHNN and SYGVQD (reference sequence).

The chain is built from TRBV7-8 and TRBJ1-4; D possibly corresponds to TRBD1 (5 bases). The CDR3 extends over 13 amino acids. The V gene lost 9 bases and the J gene lost 7 bases, with 15 bases spanning the gap. Looked up from germline, CDR1 is SGHVS and CDR2 is FQNEAQ. Written as DNA, the CDR3 is TGTGCCAGTCGGGGCGCGAGGAGTGAAAAACTGTTTTTT. Translation: CASRGARSEKLFF.

The V call is TRBV27, the J call TRBJ2-4; D remains ambiguous. The germline CDR1 and CDR2 sequences are MNHEY and SMNVEV (reference sequence). V was cut by 6 bases and J by 1 base, with 16 bases left in between. The CDR3 has 16 residues. For the CDR3, the DNA is TGTGCCAGCAGCCCCAGCAGGATTGGGGCCAAAAACATTCAGTACTTC. Its protein product is CASSPSRIGAKNIQYF.

This CDR3 is CASSPGTADYEQYF. The CDR3 nucleotides are TGTGCCAGCAGCCCAGGGACAGCTGACTACGAGCAGTACTTC. This sequence joins TRBV9 and TRBJ2-7; 7 bases map to TRBD1. Trimming removed 4 bases from V and 3 bases from J; junction bases left unmatched: 7. This CDR3 has 14 residues. CDR1 and CDR2 (germline): SGDLS, YYNGEE.

This clone has a handful of counts. V usage is TRBV5-6 and J usage is TRBJ1-2; no clear D. The germline V gene has CDR1 SGHDT and CDR2 YYEEEE. The CDR3 runs 13 residues. The V end lost 4 bases, the J end lost 4 bases, and 11 bases lay between the germline ends. CDR3 in DNA: TGTGCCAGCAGCCCGAGGGCAGTCTATGGCTACACCTTC. It yields the protein CASSPRAVYGYTF.

This clone was seen more than once but under ten times. The rearrangement uses TRBV30 and TRBJ1-6; weak D call: TRBD1 (5 bases). Germline CDR1 and CDR2: GTSNPN and SVGIG (reference sequence). The CDR3 totals 13 residues. V lost 2 bases to trimming and J lost 10 bases, with 12 bases between them. As DNA, the CDR3 is TGTGCCTGGAGTCCCTCGGGGGAGTCACCCCTCCACTTT. Amino acids: CAWSPSGESPLHF.